A single sample gave rise to the 27 T cell receptor beta chains below, sequenced in a study of T cell repertoires in cytomegalovirus infection. TCRdb ran MiXCR on the reads and lists one entry per CDR3 protein. The sample contains 200,000 or so distinct CDR3 sequences, roughly 28% of which appear only once. Source material: PBMCs. The receptor source for this set is a human donor in good health (CMV status not recorded). Some clones in this sample may be carry-over from other donors' samples.

This clonotype came up many times. The rearrangement joins TRBV7-6 to TRBJ1-1; maybe TRBD1 (5 bases). The length of the CDR3 is 11 residues. The V gene lost 4 bases and the J gene lost 10 bases, with 10 bases spanning the gap. The germline gives CDR1 SGHVS, CDR2 FNYEAQ. The CDR3 DNA follows: TGTGCCAGCAGCTGGGCAGGGCCAGCTTTCTTT. This sequence encodes CASSWAGPAFF.

The V gene is TRBV14, the J gene TRBJ1-6, with 7 bases identical to TRBD1. This CDR3 has 14 residues. V trimming: 1 base; J trimming: 10 bases; junction bases outside the gene matches: 4. Germline-derived CDR1 and CDR2 are SGHDN and FVKESK. In DNA form, the CDR3 reads TGTGCCAGCAGCCAAGGACAGGGAGGGTCACCCCTCCACTTT. Its translation: CASSQGQGGSPLHF.

The V and J genes are TRBV7-9 and TRBJ1-4, with a weak D call TRBD1 (6 bases). CDR1 is SEHNR and CDR2 is FQNEAQ in the germline V gene (reference sequence). Trimming left V 4 bases short and J 4 bases short, with 16 bases between. There are 16 residues in the CDR3. Written as DNA, the CDR3 is TGTGCCAGCAGCTCCAACAGGGACTCTTTTAATGAAAAACTGTTTTTT. As protein: CASSSNRDSFNEKLFF.

Points on this clonotype: This may arise from a read error, as a much more abundant clone is one base away. The chain couples TRBV7-8 to TRBJ1-5; 8 bases line up with TRBD1. In germline, CDR1 is SGHVS, CDR2 FQNEAQ. This CDR3 has 19 amino acids. The CDR3 sequence: CASSPGTGLSQGSKQPQHF. The CDR3 nucleotides read TGTGCCAGCAGCCCGGGGACAGGTCTGAGTCAGGGTAGCAAGCAGCCCCAGCATTTT. Variable domain in full (rest from reference TRBV7-8 and TRBJ1-5): GAGVSQSPRYKVAKRGQDVALRCDPISGHVSLFWYQQALGQGPEFLTYFQNEAQLDKSGLPSDRFFAERPEGSVSTLKIQRTQQEDSAVYLCASSPGTGLSQGSKQPQHFGDGTRLSIL.

In DNA, the CDR3 is TGCGCCAGCAGCCCGGGGGACCGCACAACTAATGAAAAACTGTTTTTT. Amino acid sequence: CASSPGDRTTNEKLFF. The rearrangement joins TRBV5-1 to TRBJ1-4; D is possibly TRBD1 (5 bases). Germline V gene data show CDR1 as SGHRS and CDR2 as YFSETQ. The CDR3 is made up of 16 amino acids. The V gene lost 4 bases and the J gene lost 0 bases, with 13 bases spanning the gap. Full variable domain (missing parts from reference TRBV5-1 and TRBJ1-4): KAGVTQTPRYLIKTRGQQVTLSCSPISGHRSVSWYQQTPGQGLQFLFEYFSETQRNKGNFPGRFSGRQFSNSRSEMNVSTLELGDSALYLCASSPGDRTTNEKLFFGSGTQLSVL.

The CDR3 bases are TGTGCCAGCAGTCCCCATGATCTGACTGAAGCTTTCTTT. Residues: CASSPHDLTEAFF. This chain joins TRBV12-3 or TRBV12-4 and TRBJ1-1, with D uncertain. V was trimmed by 5 bases and J by 5 bases, leaving 12 bases between them. The CDR3 covers 13 residues.

This clonotype came up once. The chain combines TRBV29-1 with TRBJ1-1; weak D call: TRBD1 (6 bases). The CDR3 has 14 residues. V was cut by 3 bases and J by 1 base, with 12 bases left in between. CDR1 is SQVTM and CDR2 is ANQGSEA in the germline V gene. The CDR3 loop is CSVDLGTPNTEAFF. The DNA for the CDR3 is TGCAGCGTTGATTTGGGGACACCGAACACTGAAGCTTTCTTT.

The CDR3 nucleotides are TGTGCCAGCAGCCTCCTCCACTACACAGATACGCAGTATTTT. Translated, it gives CASSLLHYTDTQYF. V usage is TRBV7-8 and J usage is TRBJ2-3; unclear D gene. Germline V CDR1 and CDR2: SGHVS, FQNEAQ. This CDR3 region has 14 residues. Trimming stripped 5 bases from V and 2 bases from J, with 11 bases between. Drawing the rest from reference TRBV7-8 and TRBJ2-3, the complete variable domain is GAGVSQSPRYKVAKRGQDVALRCDPISGHVSLFWYQQALGQGPEFLTYFQNEAQLDKSGLPSDRFFAERPEGSVSTLKIQRTQQEDSAVYLCASSLLHYTDTQYFGPGTRLTVL.

Only a few counts were recorded for this clonotype. This rearrangement joins TRBV19 to TRBJ1-4; D remains unclear. This CDR3 comprises 17 residues. V gave up 4 bases and J gave up 7 bases, with 22 bases separating them. Per the germline V gene, CDR1 is LNHDA and CDR2 is SQIVND (reference sequence). DNA for the CDR3: TGTGCCAGTAGTACCAAGAAAGAGGCGATAGGAATTGAAAAACTGTTTTTT. Amino acids: CASSTKKEAIGIEKLFF.

This clonotype showed up many times. This chain joins TRBV4-2 and TRBJ1-2; D perhaps matches TRBD1 (5 bases). The germline V gene encodes CDR1 LGHNA and CDR2 YNFKEQ. The CDR3 totals 14 residues. Trimming took 4 bases from V and 0 from J, leaving 9 bases between them. CDR3 sequence: CASSRTGSNYGYTF. CDR3 sequence (DNA): TGTGCCAGCAGCCGAACAGGTTCTAACTATGGCTACACCTTC.

The chain has TRBV20-1 and TRBJ2-2, with 7 positions matching TRBD2. V was pared by 0 bases and J by 5 bases, with 12 bases of the junction left unmatched. Per the germline V gene, CDR1 is DFQATT and CDR2 is SNEGSKA (reference sequence). The CDR3 is 17 residues long. Here the CDR3 reads CSARDFRAGDPTGELFF. CDR3 DNA sequence: TGCAGTGCTAGAGATTTTCGGGCGGGGGACCCGACCGGGGAGCTGTTTTTT.

The rearrangement links TRBV5-1 to TRBJ1-4; weak D call: TRBD1 (6 bases). The V gene's germline CDR1 is SGHRS and CDR2 YFSETQ. V lost 2 bases, J lost 7 bases, and 21 bases lay in between. The CDR3 is made up of 17 amino acids. The chain's CDR3 is CASSLRVTGMEVEKLFF. CDR3 coding DNA: TGCGCCAGCAGCTTAAGGGTCACAGGGATGGAGGTTGAAAAACTGTTTTTT. The variable domain in full, with the rest retrieved from reference TRBV5-1 and TRBJ1-4, is KAGVTQTPRYLIKTRGQQVTLSCSPISGHRSVSWYQQTPGQGLQFLFEYFSETQRNKGNFPGRFSGRQFSNSRSEMNVSTLELGDSALYLCASSLRVTGMEVEKLFFGSGTQLSVL.

This clonotype was detected a few times. The chain uses TRBV20-1 and TRBJ2-7; TRBD1 matches 8 bases. This CDR3 region has 15 residues. Trimming took 3 bases from V and 1 from J; bases not matched to a gene: 8. Germline V CDR1 and CDR2: DFQATT, SNEGSKA (reference sequence). The CDR3: CSARGQGAGSYEQYF. The CDR3, as DNA: TGCAGTGCTAGGGGTCAGGGGGCTGGGTCCTACGAGCAGTACTTC.

The rearrangement joins TRBV10-2 to TRBJ2-5; unclear D gene. V dropped 0 bases and J dropped 2 bases, with 10 bases sitting between them. The germline gives CDR1 WSHSY, CDR2 SAAADI. The CDR3 is 15 residues long. The CDR3: CASSESYRRQETQYF. CDR3 DNA: TGCGCCAGCAGTGAGTCGTACCGTCGACAAGAGACCCAGTACTTC.

The gene calls are TRBV27 and TRBJ2-3; TRBD2 aligns across 14 bases. The J segment lost 2 bases and the V segment lost 5 bases, leaving 12 bases of the junction unmatched. From germline, CDR1 is MNHEY and CDR2 SMNVEV (reference sequence). The CDR3 is 19 residues long. CDR3 residues: CASSTPRPGLAGVTDTQYF. CDR3 nucleotides: TGTGCCAGCAGTACACCCCGTCCGGGACTAGCGGGGGTCACAGATACGCAGTATTTT.

This clonotype was recorded many times. This chain links TRBV20-1 with TRBJ2-6, with D unclear. The CDR3 extends over 13 amino acids. Trimming took off 5 bases at V and 4 bases at J, with 9 bases between the two ends. CDR1 DFQATT and CDR2 SNEGSKA come from the germline V gene (reference sequence). The CDR3 reads CSARPPGANVLTF. The CDR3 DNA reads TGCAGTGCTCGCCCCCCCGGGGCCAACGTCCTGACTTTC.

This clonotype was observed at least ten times. This rearrangement joins TRBV20-1 to TRBJ1-2; unclear D gene. V lost 6 bases and J 5 bases, leaving 10 bases between the germline ends. Germline assignment: CDR1 DFQATT and CDR2 SNEGSKA (reference sequence). The CDR3 sequence is 11 residues long. The CDR3 region is CSAADVYGYTF. DNA for the CDR3: TGCAGTGCCGCGGATGTTTATGGCTACACCTTC.

This chain joins TRBV5-1 and TRBJ2-3; weak D call: TRBD2 (7 bases). Germline V gene lookup returns CDR1 SGHRS and CDR2 YFSETQ. CDR3 length: 16 residues. Trimming removed 1 base at V and 3 bases at J, with 15 bases between. The CDR3 nucleotides are TGCGCCAGCAGCTTGACGGCGGGGGCTGGTACAGATACGCAGTATTTT. Translated, it gives CASSLTAGAGTDTQYF.

This clonotype was seen many times. This chain connects TRBV7-8 to TRBJ1-1; D is unresolved. Germline CDR1 is SGHVS and CDR2 is FQNEAQ. V lost 5 bases and J lost 4, with 17 bases in between. CDR3 size: 15 residues. The CDR3 loop is CASSPPSVLGTEAFF. CDR3 nucleotides: TGTGCCAGCAGCCCCCCCTCAGTGTTGGGCACTGAAGCTTTCTTT.

As concerns this clonotype: Given a much more abundant clone one base away, this may be a read error. CDR3 DNA: TGTACCAGCAGCCTATACTTGACAGGGGGAATTACCTTC. This translates into CTSSLYLTGGITF. The J gene is TRBJ1-2, the V gene TRBV7-2, with 9 positions matching TRBD1. Germline values: CDR1 SGHTA, CDR2 FQGNSA. The CDR3 runs to 13 residues. The V gene end was trimmed by 5 bases and the J gene end by 14 bases; junction bases not matched to a gene: 12.

This clonotype was counted a single time. The chain carries TRBV4-1 and TRBJ1-6; D is perhaps TRBD1 (6 bases). This CDR3 has 12 residues. V was cut by 4 bases and J by 10 bases, with 8 bases left in between. Germline assignment: CDR1 MGHRA and CDR2 YSYEKL. The CDR3, as DNA: TGCGCCAGCAGCCGGGACACCTCACCCCTCCACTTT. Protein: CASSRDTSPLHF.

This clonotype was recorded a few times. The chain joins TRBV7-2 to TRBJ2-2, with D perhaps being TRBD1 or TRBD2 (5 bases each). V was pared by 5 bases and J by 1 base, with 20 bases between. The CDR3 sequence is 18 residues long. Germline lookup yields CDR1 SGHTA and CDR2 FQGNSA. This CDR3 is CASSPGALLVGNTGELFF. CDR3 coding DNA: TGTGCCAGCAGCCCCGGGGCGTTATTGGTGGGGAACACCGGGGAGCTGTTTTTT.

The chain recombines TRBV5-1 with TRBJ2-1; a weak D match, TRBD2 (7 bases). Germline V gives CDR1 SGHRS, CDR2 YFSETQ. The CDR3 extends over 14 amino acids. V shed 0 bases and J shed 9 bases, with 13 bases lying between them. Here the CDR3 DNA reads TGCGCCAGCAGCTTGGGGGCGGGGGCAGGTGAGCAGTTCTTC. It codes for CASSLGAGAGEQFF.

The chain combines TRBV19 with TRBJ2-7, with TRBD1 matching over 8 bases. With 7 bases clipped from V and 5 bases from J, the junction kept 7 bases outside the gene matches. The CDR3 is made up of 13 amino acids. CDR1 and CDR2 from the germline V gene are LNHDA and SQIVND (reference sequence). The CDR3 loop is CASTRTGLHEQYF. The CDR3, as DNA: TGTGCCAGTACGAGGACAGGGTTACACGAGCAGTACTTC.

This clonotype was recorded many times. The J gene is TRBJ2-3, the V gene TRBV7-6; D gene uncertain. The CDR3 has 18 residues. With 0 bases removed from V and 0 bases from J, the gap between germline ends came to 16 bases. Germline CDR1 reads SGHVS; CDR2 reads FNYEAQ. Here the CDR3 reads CASSLARGWGSSTDTQYF. CDR3 sequence (DNA): TGTGCCAGCAGCTTAGCCCGTGGATGGGGTTCTAGCACAGATACGCAGTATTTT.

About this clonotype: A much larger clone lies a single base off, so this may be a read error. The V call is TRBV7-2, the J call TRBJ2-7; TRBD1 matches at 8 bases. CDR3 length: 15 amino acids. Germline values: CDR1 SGHTA, CDR2 FQGNSA. With V trimmed by 7 bases and J by 3 bases, 11 bases remained unmatched. The DNA of the CDR3 is TGTGCCAGCAACCGCGCCGGGACAGGAAACTACGAGCAGTACTTC. Its translation is CASNRAGTGNYEQYF.

The V gene is TRBV29-1, the J gene TRBJ1-1; D is possibly TRBD1 (5 bases). The CDR3 covers 11 residues. Germline lookup yields CDR1 SQVTM and CDR2 ANQGSEA. Trimming removed 7 bases at V and 8 bases at J, with 14 bases between. CDR3 sequence reads: CSAIGGREAFF. The CDR3 DNA reads TGCAGCGCGATCGGGGGTCGAGAAGCTTTCTTT.